The subject of this entry is one T cell receptor (beta chain). The record originates from a study of blood T cell repertoires in COVID-19. The overall study: COVID-19 samples collected from the United States, Italy and Spain covered acute and convalescent phases. The cDNA or gDNA used as material had been derived from T cells, B-cell-depleted T cells, or PBMCs.

Original processing notes: Amplification from reference gene primers served as the basis for estimated nucleated cell counts. Repertoires were generated with immunoSEQ multiplex PCR, while TCRdb's copy carries only in-frame clones and drops some. V, J and clone size derive from that table, while D and trimming were established from the DNA sequence. The sample shows approximately 150,000 clones, around 78% of them seen only once. Germline assignment: CDR1 SGHNT and CDR2 YYREEE (reference sequence). Trimming cost V 0 bases and J 5 bases, with 14 bases left between them. This CDR3 region has 15 residues.

The sequence derives from a woman between 55 and 75 years old with acute or convalescent COVID-19. The sequencing sample was made of peripheral blood. V and J are TRBV5-4 and TRBJ1-1, with a tentative D call TRBD1 (5 bases). In DNA form, the CDR3 reads TGTGCCAGCAGCTTGGGCGGGACCTGGGGGACTGAAGCTTTCTTT. This gives the protein CASSLGGTWGTEAFF.